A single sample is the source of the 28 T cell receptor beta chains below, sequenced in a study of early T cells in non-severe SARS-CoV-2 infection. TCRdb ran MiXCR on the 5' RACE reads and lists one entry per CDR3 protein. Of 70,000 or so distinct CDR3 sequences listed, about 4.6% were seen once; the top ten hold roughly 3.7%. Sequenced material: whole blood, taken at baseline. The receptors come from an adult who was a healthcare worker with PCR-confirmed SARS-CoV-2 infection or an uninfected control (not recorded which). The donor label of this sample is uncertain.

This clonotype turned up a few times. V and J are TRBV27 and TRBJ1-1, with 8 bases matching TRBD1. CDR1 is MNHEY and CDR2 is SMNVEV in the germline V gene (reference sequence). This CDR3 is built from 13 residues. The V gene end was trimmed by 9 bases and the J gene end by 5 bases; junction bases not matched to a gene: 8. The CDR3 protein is CARGQGRGTEAFF. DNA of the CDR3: TGTGCCAGAGGACAGGGCCGAGGGACTGAAGCTTTCTTT.

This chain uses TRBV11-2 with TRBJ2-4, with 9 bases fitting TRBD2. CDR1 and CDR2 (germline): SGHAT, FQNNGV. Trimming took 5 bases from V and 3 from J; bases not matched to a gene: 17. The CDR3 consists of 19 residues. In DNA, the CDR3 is TGTGCCAGCAGCCCCCACCGGGGTAGCGGGGGAGACCTCAAAAACATTCAGTACTTC. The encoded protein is CASSPHRGSGGDLKNIQYF.

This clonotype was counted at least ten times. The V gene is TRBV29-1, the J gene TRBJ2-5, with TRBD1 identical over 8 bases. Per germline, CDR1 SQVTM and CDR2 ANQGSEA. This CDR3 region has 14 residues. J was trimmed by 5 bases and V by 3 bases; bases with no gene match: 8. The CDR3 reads CSVELRTGSETQYF. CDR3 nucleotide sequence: TGCAGCGTTGAGCTCCGGACAGGGTCCGAGACCCAGTACTTC.

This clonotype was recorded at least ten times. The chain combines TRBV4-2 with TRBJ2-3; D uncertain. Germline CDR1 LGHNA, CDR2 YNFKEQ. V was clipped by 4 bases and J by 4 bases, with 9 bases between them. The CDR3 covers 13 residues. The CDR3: CASSRPAADTQYF. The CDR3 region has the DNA TGTGCCAGCAGCCGACCAGCCGCAGATACGCAGTATTTT.

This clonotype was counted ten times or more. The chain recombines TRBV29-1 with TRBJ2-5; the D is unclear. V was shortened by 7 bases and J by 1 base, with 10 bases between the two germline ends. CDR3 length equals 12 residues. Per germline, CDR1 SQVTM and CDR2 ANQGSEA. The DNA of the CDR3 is TGCAGCGGGGTTGATCCCCAAGAGACCCAGTACTTC. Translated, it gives CSGVDPQETQYF. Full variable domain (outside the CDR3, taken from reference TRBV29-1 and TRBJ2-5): SAVISQKPSRDICQRGTSLTIQCQVDSQVTMMFWYRQQPGQSLTLIATANQGSEATYESGFVIDKFPISRPNLTFSTLTVSNMSPEDSSIYLCSGVDPQETQYFGPGTRLLVL.

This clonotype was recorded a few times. CDR3 amino acids: CASSQDRWGGFGYTF. CDR3 in DNA: TGCGCCAGCAGCCAAGATAGGTGGGGGGGCTTCGGCTACACCTTC. The V and J genes are TRBV4-3 and TRBJ1-2; perhaps TRBD1 as D (6 bases). V lost 0 bases, J lost 8 bases, and 16 bases lay in between. The V gene's germline CDR1 is LGHNA and CDR2 YSLEER. The CDR3 has 15 residues.

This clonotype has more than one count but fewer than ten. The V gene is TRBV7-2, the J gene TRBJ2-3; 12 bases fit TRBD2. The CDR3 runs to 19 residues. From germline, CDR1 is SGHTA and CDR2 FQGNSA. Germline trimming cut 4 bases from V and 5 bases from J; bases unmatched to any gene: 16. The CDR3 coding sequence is TGTGCCAGCAGCTCCCAAACCCCACGACTAGCGGGGGTGGGAGATACGCAGTATTTT. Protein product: CASSSQTPRLAGVGDTQYF.

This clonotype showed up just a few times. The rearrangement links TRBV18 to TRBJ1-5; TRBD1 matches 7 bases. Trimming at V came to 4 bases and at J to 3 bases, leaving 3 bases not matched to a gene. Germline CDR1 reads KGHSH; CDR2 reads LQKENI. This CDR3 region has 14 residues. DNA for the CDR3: TGTGCCAGCTCACGGGGACAGTACAATCAGCCCCAGCATTTT. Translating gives CASSRGQYNQPQHF.

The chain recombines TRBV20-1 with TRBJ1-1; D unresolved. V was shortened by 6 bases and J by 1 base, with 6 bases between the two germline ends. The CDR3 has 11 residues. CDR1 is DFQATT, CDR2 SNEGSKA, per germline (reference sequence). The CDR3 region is CSARQNTEAFF. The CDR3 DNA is TGCAGTGCCAGACAGAACACTGAAGCTTTCTTT.

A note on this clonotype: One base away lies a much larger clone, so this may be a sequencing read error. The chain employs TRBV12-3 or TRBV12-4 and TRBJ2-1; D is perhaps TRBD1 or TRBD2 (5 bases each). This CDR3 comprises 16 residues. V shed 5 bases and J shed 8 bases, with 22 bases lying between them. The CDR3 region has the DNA TGTGCCAGCAGTAGGTGGAGCCCGGGACGGGGCGATGAGCAGTTCTTC. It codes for CASSRWSPGRGDEQFF.

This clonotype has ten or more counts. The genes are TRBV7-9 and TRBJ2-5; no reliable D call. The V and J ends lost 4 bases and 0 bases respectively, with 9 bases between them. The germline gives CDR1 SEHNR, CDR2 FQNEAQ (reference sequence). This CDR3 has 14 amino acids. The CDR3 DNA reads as TGTGCCAGCAGCTGGGCGGCGGACCAAGAGACCCAGTACTTC. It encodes CASSWAADQETQYF.

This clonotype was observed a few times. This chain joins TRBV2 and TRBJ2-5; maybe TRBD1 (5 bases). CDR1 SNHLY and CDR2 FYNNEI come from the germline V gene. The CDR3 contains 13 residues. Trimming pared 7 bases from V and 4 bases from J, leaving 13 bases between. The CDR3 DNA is TGTGCCAGCAATTGGGGCGAGAGAGAGACCCAGTACTTC. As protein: CASNWGERETQYF.

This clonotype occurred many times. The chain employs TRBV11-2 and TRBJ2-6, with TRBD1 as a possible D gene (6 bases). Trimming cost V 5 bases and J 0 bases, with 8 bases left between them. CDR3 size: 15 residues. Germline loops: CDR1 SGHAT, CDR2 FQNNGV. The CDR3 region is CASSQQGSGANVLTF. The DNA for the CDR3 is TGTGCCAGCAGCCAACAGGGCTCTGGGGCCAACGTCCTGACTTTC.

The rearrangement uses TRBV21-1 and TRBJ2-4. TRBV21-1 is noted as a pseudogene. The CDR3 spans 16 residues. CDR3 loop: CASSNFGSIAKNIQYF. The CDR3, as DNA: TGTGCCAGCAGCAATTTTGGATCTATAGCCAAAAACATTCAGTACTTC.

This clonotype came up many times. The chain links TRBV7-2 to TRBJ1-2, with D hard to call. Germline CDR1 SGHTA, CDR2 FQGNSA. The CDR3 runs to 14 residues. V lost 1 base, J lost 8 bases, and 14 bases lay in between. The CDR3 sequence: CASSLGFPTEGYTF. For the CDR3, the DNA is TGTGCCAGCAGCTTAGGGTTCCCGACGGAGGGCTACACCTTC.

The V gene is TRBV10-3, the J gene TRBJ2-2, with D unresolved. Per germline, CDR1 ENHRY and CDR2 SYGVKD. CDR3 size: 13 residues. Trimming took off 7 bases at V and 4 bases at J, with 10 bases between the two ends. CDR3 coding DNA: TGTGCCATCATAGCTAGTAGCACCGGGGAGCTGTTTTTT. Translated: CAIIASSTGELFF.

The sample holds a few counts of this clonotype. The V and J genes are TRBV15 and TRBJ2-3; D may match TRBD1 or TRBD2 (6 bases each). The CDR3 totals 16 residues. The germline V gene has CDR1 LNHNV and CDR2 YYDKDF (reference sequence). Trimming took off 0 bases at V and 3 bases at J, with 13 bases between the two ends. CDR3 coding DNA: TGTGCCACCAGCAGAGATCTAGGGGGGAAGACAGATACGCAGTATTTT. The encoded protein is CATSRDLGGKTDTQYF. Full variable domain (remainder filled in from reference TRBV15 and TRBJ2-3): DAMVIQNPRYQVTQFGKPVTLSCSQTLNHNVMYWYQQKSSQAPKLLFHYYDKDFNNEADTPDNFQSRRPNTSFCFLDIRSPGLGDTAMYLCATSRDLGGKTDTQYFGPGTRLTVL.

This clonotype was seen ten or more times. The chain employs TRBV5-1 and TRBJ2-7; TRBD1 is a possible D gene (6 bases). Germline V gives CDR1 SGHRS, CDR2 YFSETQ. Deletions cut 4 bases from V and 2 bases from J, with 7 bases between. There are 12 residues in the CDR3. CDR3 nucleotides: TGCGCCAGCAGCCGGGACACCTACGAGCAGTACTTC. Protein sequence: CASSRDTYEQYF.

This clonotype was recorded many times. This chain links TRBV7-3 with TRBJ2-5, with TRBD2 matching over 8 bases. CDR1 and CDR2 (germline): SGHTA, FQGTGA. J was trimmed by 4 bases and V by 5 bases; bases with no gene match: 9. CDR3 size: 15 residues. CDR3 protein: CASSPGTSLLETQYF. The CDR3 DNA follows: TGTGCCAGCAGCCCTGGGACTAGTTTGTTAGAGACCCAGTACTTC.

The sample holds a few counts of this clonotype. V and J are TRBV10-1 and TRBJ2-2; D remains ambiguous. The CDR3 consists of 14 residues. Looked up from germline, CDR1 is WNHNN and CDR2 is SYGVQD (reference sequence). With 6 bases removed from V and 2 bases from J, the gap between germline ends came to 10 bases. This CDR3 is CASSPRSNTGELFF. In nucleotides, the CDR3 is TGCGCCAGCAGCCCTAGAAGTAACACCGGGGAGCTGTTTTTT.

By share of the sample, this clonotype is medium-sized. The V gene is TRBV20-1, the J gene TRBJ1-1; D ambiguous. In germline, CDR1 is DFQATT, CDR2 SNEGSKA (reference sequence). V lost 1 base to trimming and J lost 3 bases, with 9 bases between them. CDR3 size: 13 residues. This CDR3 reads CSARGGLDTEAFF. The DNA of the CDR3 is TGCAGTGCTAGAGGGGGTCTTGACACTGAAGCTTTCTTT.

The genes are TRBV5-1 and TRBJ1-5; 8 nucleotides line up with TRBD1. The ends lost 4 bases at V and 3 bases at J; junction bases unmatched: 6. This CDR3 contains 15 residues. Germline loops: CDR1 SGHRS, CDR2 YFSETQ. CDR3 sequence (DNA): TGCGCCAGCAGCCCGACGACAGGGGCCAATCAGCCCCAGCATTTT. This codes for CASSPTTGANQPQHF. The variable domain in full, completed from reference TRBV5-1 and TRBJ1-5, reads KAGVTQTPRYLIKTRGQQVTLSCSPISGHRSVSWYQQTPGQGLQFLFEYFSETQRNKGNFPGRFSGRQFSNSRSEMNVSTLELGDSALYLCASSPTTGANQPQHFGDGTRLSIL.

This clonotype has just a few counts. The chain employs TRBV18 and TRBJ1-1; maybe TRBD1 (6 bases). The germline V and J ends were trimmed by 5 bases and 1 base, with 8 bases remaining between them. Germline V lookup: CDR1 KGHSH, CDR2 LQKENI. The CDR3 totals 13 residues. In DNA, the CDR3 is TGTGCCAGCTCAGCAGGGGCGAACACTGAAGCTTTCTTT. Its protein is CASSAGANTEAFF.

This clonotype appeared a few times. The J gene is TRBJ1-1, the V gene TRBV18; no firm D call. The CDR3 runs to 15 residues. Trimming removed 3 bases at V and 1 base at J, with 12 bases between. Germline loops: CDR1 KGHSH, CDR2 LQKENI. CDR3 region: CASSPTLSGNTEAFF. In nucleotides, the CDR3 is TGTGCCAGCTCACCTACCCTGTCAGGGAACACTGAAGCTTTCTTT.

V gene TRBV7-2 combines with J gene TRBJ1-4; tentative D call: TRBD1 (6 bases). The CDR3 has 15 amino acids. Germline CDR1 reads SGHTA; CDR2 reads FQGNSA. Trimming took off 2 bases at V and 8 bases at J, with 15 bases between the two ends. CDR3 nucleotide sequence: TGTGCCAGCAGCTTACGGCCTGGGACACAGGAAAAACTGTTTTTT. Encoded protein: CASSLRPGTQEKLFF.

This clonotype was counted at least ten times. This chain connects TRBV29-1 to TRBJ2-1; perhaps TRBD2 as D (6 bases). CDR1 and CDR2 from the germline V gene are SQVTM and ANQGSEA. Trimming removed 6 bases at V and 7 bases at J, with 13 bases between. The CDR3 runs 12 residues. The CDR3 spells CSVERGRNEQFF. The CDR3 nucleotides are TGCAGCGTGGAGAGAGGGAGGAATGAGCAGTTCTTC.

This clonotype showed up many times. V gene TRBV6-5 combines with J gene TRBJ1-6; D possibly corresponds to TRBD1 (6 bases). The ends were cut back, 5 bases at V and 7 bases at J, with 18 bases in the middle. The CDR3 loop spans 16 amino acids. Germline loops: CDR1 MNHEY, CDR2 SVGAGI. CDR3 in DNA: TGTGCCAGCAGTCCGGAGACAGGCCGGGACAATTCACCCCTCCACTTT. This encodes CASSPETGRDNSPLHF.

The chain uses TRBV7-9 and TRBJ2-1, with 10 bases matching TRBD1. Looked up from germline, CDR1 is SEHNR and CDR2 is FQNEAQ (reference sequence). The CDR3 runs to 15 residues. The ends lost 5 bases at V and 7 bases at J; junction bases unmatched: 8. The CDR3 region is CASSPAGQGLNEQFF. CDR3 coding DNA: TGTGCCAGCAGCCCCGCGGGACAGGGGCTAAATGAGCAGTTCTTC.